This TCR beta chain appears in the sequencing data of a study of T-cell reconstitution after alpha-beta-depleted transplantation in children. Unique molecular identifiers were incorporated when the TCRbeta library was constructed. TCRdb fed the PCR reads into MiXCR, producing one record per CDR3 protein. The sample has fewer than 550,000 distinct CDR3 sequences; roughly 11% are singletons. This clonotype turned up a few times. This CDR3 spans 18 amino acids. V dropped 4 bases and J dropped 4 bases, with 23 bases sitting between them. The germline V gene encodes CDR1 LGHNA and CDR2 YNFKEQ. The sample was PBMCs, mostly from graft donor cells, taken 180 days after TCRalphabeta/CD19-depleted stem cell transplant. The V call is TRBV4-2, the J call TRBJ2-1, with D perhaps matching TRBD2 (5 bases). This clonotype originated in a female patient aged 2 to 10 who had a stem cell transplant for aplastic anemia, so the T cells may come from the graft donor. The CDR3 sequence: CASSPWRLHVGSYNEQFF. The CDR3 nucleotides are TGTGCCAGCAGCCCATGGCGCCTCCACGTGGGGAGTTACAATGAGCAGTTCTTC.